This entry concerns a single TCR beta chain. No antigen is known for it. Within one base of it there is no much larger clone, and no base qualities were kept. V and J lose 5 bases and 1 base, and a span of 12 bases separates them. CDR1 SGHTA and CDR2 FQGNSA are derived from the germline V gene. The CDR3, cysteine through phenylalanine, is 14 amino acids long. The only DNA kept is the CDR3, 42 bases in frame from the first base. The CDR3 regions of human TCRbeta chains were subjected to immunosequencing. The authors' analysis ran thus. TCRs in the repertoires were matched against a reference library of SARS-CoV-2-specific TCRs that had been generated with the MIRA antigen-specificity platform. Breadth meant the fraction of unique TCRs that were SARS-CoV-2-associated, whereas depth meant the fraction of total T cells that were SARS-CoV-2-associated. Using the MIRA data, every spike-specific TCR was mapped to the spike region that the TCR reacted to and assigned to either a CD4 or a CD8 class. Log10-transformed breadth and depth values were compared by one-way ANOVA with Sidak's multiple comparisons tests. The source is immuneACCESS, and TCRdb retained only in-frame sequences with V and J called. Part of the clones is not carried over; for the studies checked, unresolved V genes explain less than half of this, and the remainder is unexplained. That table furnishes V, J and clone size, whereas the DNA furnished D and trimming. The sample table holds about 130,000 clones, of which more than 75% were seen once. The ten biggest clones cover more than 9% of the sample.

These data belong to a study of T cell responses to AZD1222 COVID-19 vaccine listed by TCRdb under 2021. Context from the whole study: AZD1222 recipients with second doses at about 4 weeks or about 12 weeks were pooled, because spike-specific TCR depth and breadth did not differ between schedules. A total of more than 230 trial participants underwent TCR sequencing, of whom 207 received two doses of AZD1222 and some 25 received two doses of the MenACWY control vaccine. Enrollment into the trials was organized by age into subgroups of 18-55, 56-69 and 70-plus years, and those subgroups contained about 150, 27 and 61 TCR-sequenced participants, respectively. Study-level results and caveats: Participants were mostly white British and included more females than males, and it was suggested by the authors that clonal diversity may have been underestimated. Conclusions about previously exposed vaccinees are limited because only six or seven AZD1222 recipients were SARS-CoV-2 seropositive at baseline. Reportedly, close to half of the unique spike-specific TCRs recognized epitopes lying outside the regions that are mutated in the B.1.351 and B.1.1.7 variants. The vaccine-associated CD4 TCRs covered the entire spike protein, and the dominant responses fell in regions 160-218 and 743-854. After two AZD1222 doses, spike-specific TCR breadth and depth were significantly higher than at day 0 and than in MenACWY recipients. The 56-69-year group was small, and its depth increase did not reach significance, likely because of low power. No day 14 peak-response samples were available, so repertoires were characterized only after the peak T cell response.

The time point tag for this specimen amounts to: baseline before first vaccination. Vaccinee samples were obtained from the UK trials COV001 and COV002, which included a single-blind randomized controlled phase 2/3 trial of AZD1222 (ChAdOx1 nCoV-19) in healthy adults. For TCRbeta chain sequencing, PBMC samples were collected from trial participants at day 0 and at day 28 after the second dose. This sequence was found in an adult in good health. This chain is built from TRBV7-2 and TRBJ2-7, and the D gene may be TRBD1, 5 bases matching. The sample in question was peripheral blood, obtained on day 0 of AZD1222 vaccination. The CDR3 has the sequence CASSANRYSYEQYF. The nucleotides are TGTGCCAGCAGCGCAAACAGGTATTCCTACGAGCAGTACTTC.